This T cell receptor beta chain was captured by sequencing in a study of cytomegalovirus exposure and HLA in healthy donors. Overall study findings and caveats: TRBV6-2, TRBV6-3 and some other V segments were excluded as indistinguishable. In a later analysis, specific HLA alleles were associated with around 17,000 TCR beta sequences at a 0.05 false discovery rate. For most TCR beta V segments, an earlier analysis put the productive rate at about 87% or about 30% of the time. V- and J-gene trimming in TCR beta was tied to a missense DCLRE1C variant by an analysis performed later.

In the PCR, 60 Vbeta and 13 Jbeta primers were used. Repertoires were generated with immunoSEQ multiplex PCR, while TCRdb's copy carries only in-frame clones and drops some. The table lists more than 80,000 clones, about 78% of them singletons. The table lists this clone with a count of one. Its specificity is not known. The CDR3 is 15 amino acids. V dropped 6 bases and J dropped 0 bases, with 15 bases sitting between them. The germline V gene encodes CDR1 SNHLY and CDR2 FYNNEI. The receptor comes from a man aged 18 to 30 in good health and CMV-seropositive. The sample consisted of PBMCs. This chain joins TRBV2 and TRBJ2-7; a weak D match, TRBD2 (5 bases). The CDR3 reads CASSQERLSSYEQYF. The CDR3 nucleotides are TGTGCCAGCAGCCAGGAGCGGCTCAGCTCCTACGAGCAGTACTTC.